This TCR beta chain was sequenced for a study of T cell changes during pregnancy in multiple sclerosis. V was pared by 7 bases and J by 8 bases, with 8 bases of the junction left unmatched. Germline loops: CDR1 SQVTM, CDR2 ANQGSEA. This CDR3 has 13 amino acids. Some clones are missing from TCRdb's copy, which holds only in-frame ones; the method was immunoSEQ multiplex PCR. The top ten hold about 2.4% of the sample, which has over 75,000 clones, 85% to 95% seen once. The chain employs TRBV29-1 and TRBJ2-1, with TRBD2 identical over 10 bases. Material: peripheral blood, obtained in the first trimester of pregnancy. This clonotype originated in a female donor with multiple sclerosis, enrolled in a pregnancy study. The CDR3 region has the DNA TGCAGCGGACTAGCGGGCCGGGAGCATGAGCAGTTCTTC. Protein product: CSGLAGREHEQFF.